This T cell receptor (beta chain) was sequenced during a study of response to subunit inactivated influenza vaccine. CDR3 length: 17 residues. J lost 3 bases, V lost 3 bases, and 8 bases had no gene match. From germline, CDR1 is SGHTA and CDR2 FQGNSA. The sample holds a few counts of this clonotype. The target antigen is unknown. In TCRdb, the RT-PCR reads were re-called with MiXCR into one record per CDR3 protein. The repertoire has about 500,000 distinct CDR3 sequences, about 15% of them found once; the top ten carry roughly 3.1%. Points from the study as a whole: The authors suggested that every seasonal influenza vaccination recruits few new T cells.

V gene TRBV7-2 combines with J gene TRBJ2-1; 10 nucleotides line up with TRBD2. The receptor's source is a man aged 50 to 69 who received an inactivated influenza vaccine. Sequencing was performed on CD4+ T cells sorted from PBMCs, taken approximately 25 months after vaccination. The CDR3 coding sequence is TGTGCCAGCAGCTTGGGGGGACTAGCGAGAGTCTACAATGAGCAGTTCTTC. Protein sequence: CASSLGGLARVYNEQFF.